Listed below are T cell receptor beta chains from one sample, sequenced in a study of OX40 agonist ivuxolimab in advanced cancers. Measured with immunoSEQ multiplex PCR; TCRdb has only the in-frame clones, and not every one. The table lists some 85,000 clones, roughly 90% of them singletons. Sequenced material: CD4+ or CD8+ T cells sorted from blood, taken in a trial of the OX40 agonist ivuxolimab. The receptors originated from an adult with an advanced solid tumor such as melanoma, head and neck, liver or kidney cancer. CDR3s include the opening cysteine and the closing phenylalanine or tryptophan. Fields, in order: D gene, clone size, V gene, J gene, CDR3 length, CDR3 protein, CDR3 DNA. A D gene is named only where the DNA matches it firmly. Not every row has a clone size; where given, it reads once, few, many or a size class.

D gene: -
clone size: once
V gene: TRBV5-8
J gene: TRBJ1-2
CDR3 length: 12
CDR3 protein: CASSRANYGYTF
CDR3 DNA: TGTGCCAGCAGCCGGGCGAACTATGGCTACACCTTC

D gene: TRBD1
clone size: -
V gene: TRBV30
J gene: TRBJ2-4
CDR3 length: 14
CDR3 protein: CAWSTRTGSGIQYF
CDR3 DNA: TGTGCCTGGAGTACCCGGACAGGGAGCGGCATTCAGTACTTC

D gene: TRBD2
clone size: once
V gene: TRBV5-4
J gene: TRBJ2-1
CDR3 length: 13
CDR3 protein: CASSPPAGGSKFF
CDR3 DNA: TGTGCCAGCAGCCCCCCTGCGGGGGGCAGTAAGTTCTTC

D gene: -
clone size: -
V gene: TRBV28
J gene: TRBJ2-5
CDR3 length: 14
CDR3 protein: CASSGVNFQETQYF
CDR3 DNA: TGTGCCAGCAGTGGTGTAAACTTCCAAGAGACCCAGTACTTC

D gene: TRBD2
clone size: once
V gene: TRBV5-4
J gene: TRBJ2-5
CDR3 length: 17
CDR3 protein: CASNFGGAGGLQETQYF
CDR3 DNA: TGTGCCAGCAACTTTGGGGGGGCGGGAGGCCTACAAGAGACCCAGTACTTC

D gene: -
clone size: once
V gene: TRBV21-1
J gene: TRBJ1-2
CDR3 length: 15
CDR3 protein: CASDWKAGANYGYTF
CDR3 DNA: TGTGCCAGCGATTGGAAGGCAGGAGCTAACTATGGCTACACCTTC

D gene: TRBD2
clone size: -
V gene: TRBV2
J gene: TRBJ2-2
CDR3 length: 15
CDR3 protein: CATARLAGAVGELFF
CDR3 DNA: TGTGCCACCGCGCGACTAGCGGGAGCGGTCGGGGAGCTGTTTTTT

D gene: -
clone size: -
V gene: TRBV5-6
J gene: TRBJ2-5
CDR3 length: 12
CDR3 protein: CASSPRAASAYF
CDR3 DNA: TGTGCCAGCAGCCCGCGAGCGGCTAGCGCGTACTTC

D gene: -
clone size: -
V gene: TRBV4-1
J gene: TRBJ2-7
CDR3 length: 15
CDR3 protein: CASSQGGQGFYEQYF
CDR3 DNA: TGCGCCAGCAGCCAGGGGGGGCAGGGATTCTACGAGCAGTACTTC

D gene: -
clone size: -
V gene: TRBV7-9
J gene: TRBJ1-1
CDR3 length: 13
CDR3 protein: CASSLGQNTEAFF
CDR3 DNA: TGTGCCAGCAGCTTAGGCCAGAACACTGAAGCTTTCTTT

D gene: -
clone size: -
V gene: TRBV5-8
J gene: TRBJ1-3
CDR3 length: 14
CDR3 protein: CASSRTGSGNTIYF
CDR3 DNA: TGTGCCAGCAGCCGAACAGGGTCTGGAAACACCATATATTTT

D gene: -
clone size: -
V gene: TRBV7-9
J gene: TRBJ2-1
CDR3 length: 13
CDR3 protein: CASSGGGGIEQFF
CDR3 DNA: TGTGCCAGCAGCGGAGGGGGCGGGATTGAGCAGTTCTTC

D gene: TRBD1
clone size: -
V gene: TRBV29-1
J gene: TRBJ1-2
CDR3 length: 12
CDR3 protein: CSVEGQGDGYTF
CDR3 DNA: TGCAGCGTTGAGGGACAGGGAGATGGCTACACCTTC

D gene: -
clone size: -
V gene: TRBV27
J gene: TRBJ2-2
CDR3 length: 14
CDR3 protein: CASRHNRLTGELFF
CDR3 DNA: TGTGCCAGCAGACACAACCGACTTACCGGGGAGCTGTTTTTT

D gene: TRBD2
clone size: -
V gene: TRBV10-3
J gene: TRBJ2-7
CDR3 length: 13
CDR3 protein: CAISVSGSYEQYF
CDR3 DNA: TGTGCCATCAGTGTTAGCGGGAGCTACGAGCAGTACTTC

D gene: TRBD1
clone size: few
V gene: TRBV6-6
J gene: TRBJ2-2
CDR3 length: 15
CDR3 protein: CASSRQGASTGELFF
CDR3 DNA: TGTGCCAGCAGTAGACAGGGGGCGAGCACCGGGGAGCTGTTTTTT

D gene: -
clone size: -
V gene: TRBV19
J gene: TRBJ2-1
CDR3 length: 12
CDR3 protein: CASSRSDNEQFF
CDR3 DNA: TGTGCCAGTAGTAGATCTGACAATGAGCAGTTCTTC

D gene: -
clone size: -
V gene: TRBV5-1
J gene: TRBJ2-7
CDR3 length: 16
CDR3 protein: CASSSTPGAISYEQYF
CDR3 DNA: TGCGCCAGCAGTTCCACACCGGGGGCGATATCCTACGAGCAGTACTTC

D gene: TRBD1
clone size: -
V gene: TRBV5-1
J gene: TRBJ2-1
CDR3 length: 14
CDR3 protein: CATDRGQGIDEQFF
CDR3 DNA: TGCGCCACCGACAGGGGGCAAGGTATAGATGAGCAGTTCTTC

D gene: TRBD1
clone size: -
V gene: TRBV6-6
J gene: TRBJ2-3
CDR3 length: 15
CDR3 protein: CASSPRQGATDTQYF
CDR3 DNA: TGTGCCAGCAGCCCAAGACAGGGAGCCACAGATACGCAGTATTTT

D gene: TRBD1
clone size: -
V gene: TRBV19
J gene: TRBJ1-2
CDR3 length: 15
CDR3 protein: CASTLSTGTGAGYTF
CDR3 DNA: TGTGCCAGTACCCTATCGACCGGGACAGGGGCAGGCTACACCTTC

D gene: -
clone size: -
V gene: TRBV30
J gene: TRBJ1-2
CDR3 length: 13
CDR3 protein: CAWGDVSFYGYTF
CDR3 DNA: TGTGCCTGGGGGGACGTATCGTTCTATGGCTACACCTTC

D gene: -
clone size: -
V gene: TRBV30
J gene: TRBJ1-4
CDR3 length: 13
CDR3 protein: CAWRTASNEKLFF
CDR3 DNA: TGTGCCTGGAGGACAGCAAGTAATGAAAAACTGTTTTTT

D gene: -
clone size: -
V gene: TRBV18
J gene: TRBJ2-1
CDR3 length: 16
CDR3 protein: CASSPQSGQPYNEQFF
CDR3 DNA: TGTGCCAGCTCACCTCAGAGTGGCCAGCCCTACAATGAGCAGTTCTTC

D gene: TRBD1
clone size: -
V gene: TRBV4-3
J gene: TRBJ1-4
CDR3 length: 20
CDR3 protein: CASSQGFIRDSSTSNEKLFF
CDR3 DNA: TGCGCCAGCAGCCAGGGGTTCATACGGGACAGCTCAACCTCCAATGAAAAACTGTTTTTT

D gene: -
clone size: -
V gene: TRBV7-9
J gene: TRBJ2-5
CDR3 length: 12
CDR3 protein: CASSRELETQYF
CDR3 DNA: TGTGCCAGCAGCAGGGAATTGGAGACCCAGTACTTC

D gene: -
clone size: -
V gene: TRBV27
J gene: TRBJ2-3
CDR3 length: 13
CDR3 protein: CASSPVPTDTQYF
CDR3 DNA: TGTGCCAGCAGTCCCGTACCCACAGATACGCAGTATTTT

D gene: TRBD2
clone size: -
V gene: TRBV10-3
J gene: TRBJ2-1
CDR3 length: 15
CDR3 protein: CAISARGVSDNEQFF
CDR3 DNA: TGTGCCATCAGTGCTCGGGGGGTTTCCGACAATGAGCAGTTCTTC

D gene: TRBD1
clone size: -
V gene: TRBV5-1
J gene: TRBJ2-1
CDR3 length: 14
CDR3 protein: CASSTGDSYNEQFF
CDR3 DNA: TGCGCCAGCAGCACCGGGGACAGCTACAATGAGCAGTTCTTC

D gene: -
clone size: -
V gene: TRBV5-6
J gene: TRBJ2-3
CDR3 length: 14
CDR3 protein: CASSLTGTTDTQYF
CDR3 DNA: TGTGCCAGCAGCTTGACAGGCACCACAGATACGCAGTATTTT

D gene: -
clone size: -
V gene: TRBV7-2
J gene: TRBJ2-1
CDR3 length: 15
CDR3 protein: CASSLGQGSYNEQFF
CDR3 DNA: TGTGCCAGCAGCTTAGGGCAGGGGTCTTACAATGAGCAGTTCTTC

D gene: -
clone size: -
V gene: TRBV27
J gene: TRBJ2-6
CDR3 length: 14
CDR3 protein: CASSLFAGANVLTF
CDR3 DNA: TGTGCCAGCAGTTTATTTGCTGGGGCCAACGTCCTGACTTTC

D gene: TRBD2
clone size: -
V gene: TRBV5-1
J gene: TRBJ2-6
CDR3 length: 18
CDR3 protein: CASSPGLAGRSGANVLTF
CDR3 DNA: TGCGCCAGCAGCCCTGGACTAGCGGGACGCTCTGGGGCCAACGTCCTGACTTTC

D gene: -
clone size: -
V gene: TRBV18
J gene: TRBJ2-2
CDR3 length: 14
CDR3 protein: CASSRNSDTGELFF
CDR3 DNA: TGTGCCAGCTCGCGCAACAGTGACACCGGGGAGCTGTTTTTT

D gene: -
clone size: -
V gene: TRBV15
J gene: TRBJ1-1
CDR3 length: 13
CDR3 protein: CATRRSMNTEAFF
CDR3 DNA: TGTGCCACCAGAAGAAGCATGAACACTGAAGCTTTCTTT

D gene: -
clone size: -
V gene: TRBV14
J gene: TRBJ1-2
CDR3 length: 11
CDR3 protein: CATSRDSGYTF
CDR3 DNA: TGTGCCACGTCCCGGGACTCTGGCTACACCTTC

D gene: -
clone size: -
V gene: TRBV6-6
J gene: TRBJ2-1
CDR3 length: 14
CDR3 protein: CASASPSAYNEQFF
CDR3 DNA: TGTGCCAGCGCGAGCCCTAGCGCCTACAATGAGCAGTTCTTC

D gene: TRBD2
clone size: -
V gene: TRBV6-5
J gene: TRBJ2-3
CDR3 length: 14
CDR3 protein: CASRAGGSTDTQYF
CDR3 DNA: TGTGCCAGCAGAGCGGGAGGAAGCACAGATACGCAGTATTTT

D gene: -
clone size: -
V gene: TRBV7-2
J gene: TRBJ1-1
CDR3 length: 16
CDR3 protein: CASSLEFGRKNTEAFF
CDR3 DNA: TGTGCCAGCAGCTTAGAGTTCGGAAGGAAGAACACTGAAGCTTTCTTT

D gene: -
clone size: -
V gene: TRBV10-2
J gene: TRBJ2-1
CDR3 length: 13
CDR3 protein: CASSGGNHNEQFF
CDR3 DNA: TGCGCCAGCAGTGGTGGTAATCACAATGAGCAGTTCTTC

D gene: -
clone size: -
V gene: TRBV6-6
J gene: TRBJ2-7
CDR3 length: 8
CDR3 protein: CASSHRSF
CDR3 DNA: TGTGCCAGCAGCCACAGGAGCTTC

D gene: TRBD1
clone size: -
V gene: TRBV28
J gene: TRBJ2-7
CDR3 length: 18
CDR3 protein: CASSLSSWWGQGAHEQYF
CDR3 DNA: TGTGCCAGCAGTTTGTCTTCGTGGTGGGGACAGGGGGCTCACGAGCAGTACTTC

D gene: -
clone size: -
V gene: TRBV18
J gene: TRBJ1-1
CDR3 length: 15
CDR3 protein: CASSPQGTLNTEAFF
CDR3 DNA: TGTGCCAGCTCACCACAAGGGACGCTAAACACTGAAGCTTTCTTT

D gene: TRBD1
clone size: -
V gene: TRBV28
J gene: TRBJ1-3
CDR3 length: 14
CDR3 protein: CASREGQSGNTIYF
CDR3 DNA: TGTGCCAGCAGGGAGGGACAGAGTGGAAACACCATATATTTT

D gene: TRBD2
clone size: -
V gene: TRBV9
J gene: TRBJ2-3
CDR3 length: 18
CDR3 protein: CASSVELSAGAPTDTQYF
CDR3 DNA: TGTGCCAGCAGCGTAGAGCTTAGCGCGGGAGCCCCCACAGATACGCAGTATTTT